Given below is one T cell receptor beta chain in context. Its target is not known. Germline V gives CDR1 ENHRY, CDR2 SYGVKD. The CDR3 runs to 12 residues. Progenitor exhausted-like CD8+ memory cells (TPEX) were CCR7+ PD-1+ TIGIT+. Total CD8+ T cells came from negative magnetic enrichment. The RNA's source was duplicate vials of some 160,000 sorted CD8+ T cells per subset. This record comes from a study of human CD8 memory T cell subsets. Regarding the study as a whole: The study sequenced T cell receptor beta chains alone. Only minimal overlap was seen between the stem-like memory and the precursor exhausted T cell repertoires.

Researchers made TCR beta libraries via UMI-labeled 5' RACE. TCRdb reprocessed the 5' RACE reads and reports one entry per CDR3 protein, with no DNA. This sample's clone table lists thousands of distinct CDR3 sequences. The V and J genes are TRBV10-3 and TRBJ2-2. The TCR sequence derives from a human donor in good health. Sequenced material: CD8+ T cells from PBMCs. CDR3 in amino acids: CAISDKLGELFF.